This TCR beta chain was identified during a study of response to subunit inactivated influenza vaccine. Study findings and constraints: New T cells are recruited in small numbers by each seasonal influenza vaccination, according to the authors' suggestion.

TCRdb recomputed calls from the RT-PCR reads with MiXCR, one row per CDR3 protein. The sample includes 800,000 or so distinct CDR3 sequences, 20% to 25% of them seen just once. With respect to this clonotype: Antigen unknown.

This CDR3 region has 13 residues. V dropped 1 base and J dropped 12 bases, with 16 bases sitting between them. Per the germline V gene, CDR1 is GTSNPN and CDR2 is SVGIG (reference sequence). This material consisted of PBMCs from blood, taken 4 to 6 days after vaccination. The clonotype was recovered from a middle-aged man who received an inactivated influenza vaccine. The chain employs TRBV30 and TRBJ2-1, with a possible D match to TRBD2 (5 bases). The CDR3: CAWSAGSGFPQFF. For the CDR3, the DNA is TGTGCCTGGAGTGCCGGTTCGGGGTTCCCGCAGTTCTTC.